This T cell receptor (beta chain) originates from a study of blood T cell repertoires in COVID-19. This table comes from immunoSEQ multiplex PCR, and its TCRdb copy is limited to in-frame clones, with some not included. The table lists 150,000 to 200,000 clones, about 92% of them singletons. With 3 bases removed from V and 7 bases from J, the gap between germline ends came to 18 bases. Germline values: CDR1 SEHNR, CDR2 FQNEAQ (reference sequence). There are 15 residues in the CDR3. The receptor was derived from a woman aged 60-70 years with COVID-19, enrolled during active disease. Sequencing used peripheral blood. This chain links TRBV7-9 with TRBJ1-2; D may be TRBD1 (5 bases). CDR3 amino acids: CASSFPPPGISGYTF. The DNA of the CDR3 is TGTGCCAGCAGCTTTCCCCCCCCAGGGATTAGTGGCTACACCTTC.